This is a list of T cell receptor beta chains from one sample in a study of regulatory T cells in long-lasting Graves disease. A single record per CDR3 protein comes from TCRdb applying MiXCR to the multiplex PCR reads. The profile shows around 450,000 distinct CDR3 sequences, roughly 21% of them singletons. The source material was peripheral blood mononuclear cells (PBMCs), sampled when the disease was refractory, from a patient treated with antithyroid drugs. These receptor sequences come from a female donor with Graves disease. Both conserved end residues are part of each CDR3. D genes are given only for firm matches. Some rows mark clone size as missing; the rest say once, few, many or name a class of expanded clone.

size: many
J: TRBJ2-7
V: TRBV2
D: NA
DNA: TGTGCCAGCAGTGAGTATAGGGCCTCCTCCTACGAGCAGTACTTC
CDR3: CASSEYRASSYEQYF

size: many
J: TRBJ2-7
V: TRBV28
D: TRBD1
DNA: TGTGCCATCCAGACAGGGGGGAGCTCCTACGAGCAGTACTTC
CDR3: CAIQTGGSSYEQYF

size: NA
J: TRBJ1-3
V: TRBV7-9
D: NA
DNA: TGTGCCAGCAGCTTAAGTATGGGGGAATCTGGAAACACCATATATTTT
CDR3: CASSLSMGESGNTIYF

size: many
J: TRBJ2-7
V: TRBV6-1
D: TRBD1
DNA: TGTGCCAGCAGGGGACAGGGGGGCGAGCAGTACTTC
CDR3: CASRGQGGEQYF

size: NA
J: TRBJ1-3
V: TRBV7-9
D: NA
DNA: TGTGCCACAAGGACAGAGTTCTCTGGAAACACCATATATTTT
CDR3: CATRTEFSGNTIYF

size: many
J: TRBJ2-5
V: TRBV3-1
D: NA
DNA: TGTGCCAGCAGTCTGAGGCAGGCAGTGGCCGCCCAGTACTTC
CDR3: CASSLRQAVAAQYF

size: many
J: TRBJ1-5
V: TRBV28
D: NA
DNA: TGTGCCAGCAGTTTCCACGGCTATAGCAATCAGCCCCAGCATTTT
CDR3: CASSFHGYSNQPQHF

size: many
J: TRBJ2-4
V: TRBV6-2/TRBV6-3
D: NA
DNA: TGTGCCAGCAGTTACCGAACTATCTACAGGGATTTCAGCATTCAGTACTTC
CDR3: CASSYRTIYRDFSIQYF

size: NA
J: TRBJ1-2
V: TRBV29-1
D: NA
DNA: TGCAACGTTGACGCCGGAGGAAGATGCCTTAACTATGGCTACACCTTC
CDR3: CNVDAGGRCLNYGYTF

size: few
J: TRBJ2-7
V: TRBV7-9
D: TRBD2
DNA: TGTGCCAGCAGCGCTTTAGCGGGAGTGAGCCACGAGCAGTACTTC
CDR3: CASSALAGVSHEQYF

size: NA
J: TRBJ1-4
V: TRBV6-5
D: TRBD1
DNA: TGTGCCAGCAGTTGGGGACAGGGATCAACTAATGAAAAACTGTTTTTT
CDR3: CASSWGQGSTNEKLFF

size: many
J: TRBJ1-5
V: TRBV20-1
D: NA
DNA: TGCAGTGCTCGGTTACGGGGGGCCGATCAGCCCCAGCATTTT
CDR3: CSARLRGADQPQHF

size: NA
J: TRBJ2-2
V: TRBV7-2
D: NA
DNA: TGTGCCAGCAGAATACGGTATCAGTCCGACGACACCGGGGAGCTGTTTTTT
CDR3: CASRIRYQSDDTGELFF

size: NA
J: TRBJ2-7
V: TRBV20-1
D: TRBD1
DNA: TGCAGTGCTCCGGACAGGGCCTACGAGCAGTACTTC
CDR3: CSAPDRAYEQYF

size: NA
J: TRBJ2-5
V: TRBV7-2
D: NA
DNA: TGTGCCAGCAGCCCCCCCGCGGGGACACAAGAGACCCAGTACTTC
CDR3: CASSPPAGTQETQYF

size: many
J: TRBJ2-7
V: TRBV6-2/TRBV6-3
D: TRBD1
DNA: TGTGCCAGCAGTTACGGGACAGGGCTCCTTGGGGACGAGCAGTACTTC
CDR3: CASSYGTGLLGDEQYF

size: NA
J: TRBJ1-2
V: TRBV4-1
D: TRBD1
DNA: TGCGCCAGCAGCCCCGTCGGACAGGGGGTCTATGGCTACACCTTC
CDR3: CASSPVGQGVYGYTF

size: few
J: TRBJ1-1
V: TRBV5-6
D: TRBD1
DNA: TGTGCCAGCAGCTTGGTGGCAGGGGGCCTCGGCAACACTGAAGCTTTCTTT
CDR3: CASSLVAGGLGNTEAFF

size: few
J: TRBJ1-1
V: TRBV29-1
D: TRBD1
DNA: TGCAGCGTAAGGACAGGGGAAGATGAAGCTTTCTTT
CDR3: CSVRTGEDEAFF

size: NA
J: TRBJ1-2
V: TRBV29-1
D: NA
DNA: TGCAGCGTCCGCCCCGGGACCTATGGCTACACCTTC
CDR3: CSVRPGTYGYTF

size: few
J: TRBJ1-5
V: TRBV7-9
D: NA
DNA: TGTGCCAGCAGCTTTTACGGCAATCAGCCCCAGCATTTT
CDR3: CASSFYGNQPQHF

size: NA
J: TRBJ2-3
V: TRBV7-2
D: TRBD2
DNA: TGTGCCAGCCGGACGGGAGGTACAGATACGCAGTATTTT
CDR3: CASRTGGTDTQYF

size: NA
J: TRBJ2-2
V: TRBV6-2/TRBV6-3
D: NA
DNA: TGTGCCAGCAGTTACTCGTTGATCACCGGGGAGCTGTTTTTT
CDR3: CASSYSLITGELFF

size: few
J: TRBJ1-5
V: TRBV30
D: TRBD1
DNA: TGTGCCTGGAGTGAGGACAGGGGAGGACAGCCCCAGCATTTT
CDR3: CAWSEDRGGQPQHF

size: NA
J: TRBJ2-5
V: TRBV4-1
D: TRBD2
DNA: TGCGCCAGCAGCCAAGATCAGGCTAGCGGTAGAGAGACCCAGTACTTC
CDR3: CASSQDQASGRETQYF

size: NA
J: TRBJ1-5
V: TRBV6-2/TRBV6-3
D: TRBD1
DNA: TGTGCCAGCAGTTACGCGACAGGGAGGAATCAGCCCCAGCATTTT
CDR3: CASSYATGRNQPQHF

size: NA
J: TRBJ1-6
V: TRBV30
D: NA
DNA: TGTGCCTGGACGAGGGGGGGACCCCTCCACTTT
CDR3: CAWTRGGPLHF

size: few
J: TRBJ1-4
V: TRBV7-9
D: NA
DNA: TGTGCCAGCAGCCTTTTCCCCAATGAAAAACTGTTTTTT
CDR3: CASSLFPNEKLFF

size: many
J: TRBJ1-2
V: TRBV28
D: NA
DNA: TGTGCCAGCAGTTTAGGGGGGCATGGCTACACCTTC
CDR3: CASSLGGHGYTF

size: few
J: TRBJ1-2
V: TRBV5-4
D: NA
DNA: TGTGCCAGCAGCTCCAACGCCTATGGCTACACCTTC
CDR3: CASSSNAYGYTF

size: NA
J: TRBJ2-1
V: TRBV7-2
D: NA
DNA: TGTGCCAGCAGCCCAGCGGACAGATTTAGCTCCTACAATGAGCAGTTCTTC
CDR3: CASSPADRFSSYNEQFF

size: few
J: TRBJ2-2
V: TRBV11-2
D: TRBD2
DNA: TGTGCCAGCAGCTTAGATCGGGCGCTAGCGGGCAAGGACCCGAACACCGGGGAGCTGTTTTTT
CDR3: CASSLDRALAGKDPNTGELFF

size: few
J: TRBJ2-7
V: TRBV9
D: NA
DNA: TGTGCCAGCGGGGGGATTAGAGTCGAGCAGTACTTC
CDR3: CASGGIRVEQYF

size: NA
J: TRBJ1-4
V: TRBV19
D: TRBD1
DNA: TGTGCCAGTAGTACCCCGGGACAGGGTGTTGCAACTAATGAAAAACTGTTTTTT
CDR3: CASSTPGQGVATNEKLFF

size: NA
J: TRBJ1-5
V: TRBV4-1
D: NA
DNA: TGCGCCAGCAGCCAAGATAATCGTTATCAGCCCCAGCATTTT
CDR3: CASSQDNRYQPQHF

size: NA
J: TRBJ2-3
V: TRBV18
D: NA
DNA: TGTGCCAGCTCACCACCCAGGGACTATACGCAGTATTTT
CDR3: CASSPPRDYTQYF

size: few
J: TRBJ2-5
V: TRBV5-6
D: TRBD1
DNA: TGTGCCAGCAGCTCCGGGACAGGGGTCCAGACCCAGTACTTC
CDR3: CASSSGTGVQTQYF

size: few
J: TRBJ2-2
V: TRBV14
D: NA
DNA: TGTGCCAGCAGGCTCCGGGGAACCGGGGAGCTGTTTTTT
CDR3: CASRLRGTGELFF

size: many
J: TRBJ2-7
V: TRBV29-1
D: NA
DNA: TGCAGCGTGACCAACCGGACACCCAAAGGGGAGCAGTACTTC
CDR3: CSVTNRTPKGEQYF

size: many
J: TRBJ2-2
V: TRBV7-2
D: TRBD2
DNA: TGTGCCAGCAGCCACGATAGCGGGAGACGCGGGGAGCTGTTTTTT
CDR3: CASSHDSGRRGELFF

size: many
J: TRBJ1-1
V: TRBV19
D: NA
DNA: TGTGCCAGTAGTATAGCGGGGGAGAACACTGAAGCTTTCTTT
CDR3: CASSIAGENTEAFF

size: many
J: TRBJ1-1
V: TRBV10-3
D: TRBD1
DNA: TGTGCCATCAGCAGACAGGGGGAGAGCACTGAAGCTTTCTTT
CDR3: CAISRQGESTEAFF

size: many
J: TRBJ2-7
V: TRBV20-1
D: TRBD1
DNA: TGCAGTGCTAGAGGACAGGGATCGGATTACGAGCAGTACTTC
CDR3: CSARGQGSDYEQYF

size: NA
J: TRBJ1-1
V: TRBV6-1
D: NA
DNA: TGTGCCAGCAGTGAAGTACAGGTAACTGAAGCTTTCTTT
CDR3: CASSEVQVTEAFF

size: many
J: TRBJ1-4
V: TRBV28
D: TRBD1
DNA: TGTGCCAGCAGTTCCAGGGGGCTTGCTAATGAAAAACTGTTTTTT
CDR3: CASSSRGLANEKLFF

size: many
J: TRBJ1-1
V: TRBV7-9
D: TRBD1
DNA: TGTGCCAGCAGCCTGACAGGGCCTGAAGCTTTCTTT
CDR3: CASSLTGPEAFF

size: many
J: TRBJ2-7
V: TRBV28
D: NA
DNA: TGTGCCAGCAGTACTTATTCCAGCGGGTTATACGAGCAGTACTTC
CDR3: CASSTYSSGLYEQYF

size: NA
J: TRBJ2-6
V: TRBV13
D: NA
DNA: TGTGCCAGCAGCTTAAAACAGGTAGCTGGGGCCAACGTCCTGACTTTC
CDR3: CASSLKQVAGANVLTF

size: many
J: TRBJ2-2
V: TRBV6-6
D: NA
DNA: TGTGCCAGCAGTTACTCGAGGGGGGTCACGAACACCGGGGAGCTGTTTTTT
CDR3: CASSYSRGVTNTGELFF

size: NA
J: TRBJ2-3
V: TRBV9
D: NA
DNA: TGTGCCAGCAGCGTAGCCGGTGGGGGGGCCGGCACAGATACGCAGTATTTT
CDR3: CASSVAGGGAGTDTQYF

size: NA
J: TRBJ1-6
V: TRBV20-1
D: NA
DNA: TGCAGTGCAAAGATTCAGGGATATAATTCACCCCTCCACTTT
CDR3: CSAKIQGYNSPLHF

size: NA
J: TRBJ2-5
V: TRBV20-1
D: NA
DNA: TGCAGTGCTAGAGATCGCCGGGAGAGCGGGACCCAGTACTTC
CDR3: CSARDRRESGTQYF

size: NA
J: TRBJ2-7
V: TRBV18
D: NA
DNA: TGTGCCAGCTCCAGAAAAGGGCAGGCCGACTACGAGCAGTACTTC
CDR3: CASSRKGQADYEQYF

size: many
J: TRBJ1-2
V: TRBV6-5
D: NA
DNA: TGTGCCAGCAGTTCCGGGCCGCGGGTCGGTGGCTACACCTTC
CDR3: CASSSGPRVGGYTF

size: NA
J: TRBJ1-2
V: TRBV3-1
D: NA
DNA: TGTGCCAGCAATCCGGGACATAACTATGGCTACACCTTC
CDR3: CASNPGHNYGYTF

size: NA
J: TRBJ1-5
V: TRBV4-1
D: TRBD1
DNA: TGCGCCAGCAGCCAGCAGGGGGTCAATCAGCCCCAGCATTTT
CDR3: CASSQQGVNQPQHF

size: NA
J: TRBJ2-1
V: TRBV10-3
D: TRBD2
DNA: TGTGCCATCAGTGTCGGACTAGCGGACCAAAACGAGCAGTTCTTC
CDR3: CAISVGLADQNEQFF

size: many
J: TRBJ1-1
V: TRBV28
D: NA
DNA: TGTGCCAGCAGTTTATTCGGGGAGATGAACACTGAAGCTTTCTTT
CDR3: CASSLFGEMNTEAFF

size: NA
J: TRBJ2-7
V: TRBV30
D: NA
DNA: TGTGCCTGGAGAAGGGGAAGTGGCTACGAGCAGTACTTC
CDR3: CAWRRGSGYEQYF